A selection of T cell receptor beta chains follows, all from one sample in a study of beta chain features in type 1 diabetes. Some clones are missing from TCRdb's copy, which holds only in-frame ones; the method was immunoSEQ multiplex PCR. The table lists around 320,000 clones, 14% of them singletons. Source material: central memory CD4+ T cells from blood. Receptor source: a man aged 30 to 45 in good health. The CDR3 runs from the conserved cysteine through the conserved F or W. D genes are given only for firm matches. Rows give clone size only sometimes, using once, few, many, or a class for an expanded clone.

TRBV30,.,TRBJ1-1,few,CAWKALNTEAFF,TGTGCCTGGAAAGCACTGAACACTGAAGCTTTCTTT
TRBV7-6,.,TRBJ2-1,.,CASSRVGGGTANEQFF,TGTGCCAGCAGCCGGGTAGGGGGCGGGACCGCCAATGAGCAGTTCTTC
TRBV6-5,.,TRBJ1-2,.,CASSYDRKNWGYTF,TGTGCCAGCAGTTACGACAGGAAGAATTGGGGCTACACCTTC
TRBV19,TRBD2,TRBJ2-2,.,CARGGYSNTGELFF,TGTGCCAGGGGAGGGTATTCGAACACCGGGGAGCTGTTTTTT
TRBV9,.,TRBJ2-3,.,CASSVGRGGGLYHTDTQYF,TGTGCCAGCAGCGTAGGTCGGGGCGGAGGACTTTACCACACAGATACGCAGTATTTT
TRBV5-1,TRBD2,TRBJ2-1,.,CASSLGPSGGNEQFF,TGCGCCAGCAGCTTGGGTCCCAGCGGGGGAAATGAGCAGTTCTTC
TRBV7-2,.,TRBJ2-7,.,CASSSGVGANEQYF,TGTGCCAGCAGCTCAGGGGTAGGGGCTAACGAGCAGTACTTC
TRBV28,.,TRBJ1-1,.,CASSLGQKNTEAFF,TGTGCCAGCAGTTTAGGTCAGAAGAACACTGAAGCTTTCTTT
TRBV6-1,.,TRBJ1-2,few,CASRRRERFGYTF,TGTGCCAGCAGGCGCAGGGAAAGGTTTGGCTACACCTTC
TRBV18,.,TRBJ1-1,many,CASSPRGITEAFF,TGTGCCAGCTCCCCCAGGGGAATCACTGAAGCTTTCTTT
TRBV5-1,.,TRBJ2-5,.,CASTLGAGRTQETQYF,TGCGCCAGCACCTTGGGTGCGGGACGAACACAAGAGACCCAGTACTTC
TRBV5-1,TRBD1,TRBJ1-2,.,CASSPTGTGYGYTF,TGCGCCAGCAGTCCCACCGGGACAGGGTATGGCTACACCTTC
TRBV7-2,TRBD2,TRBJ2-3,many,CASSLRGGASTDTQYF,TGTGCCAGCAGCCTTCGCGGGGGGGCTAGCACAGATACGCAGTATTTT
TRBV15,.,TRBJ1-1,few,CATSRVSNTEAFF,TGTGCCACCAGCAGAGTATCGAACACTGAAGCTTTCTTT
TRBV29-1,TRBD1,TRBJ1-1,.,CSVSRQGTEAFF,TGCAGCGTCAGTCGACAGGGCACTGAAGCTTTCTTT
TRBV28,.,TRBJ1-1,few,CASSLGGSGVTEAFF,TGTGCCAGCAGTTTAGGAGGTTCGGGGGTCACTGAAGCTTTCTTT
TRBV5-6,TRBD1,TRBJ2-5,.,CASSNVLRDRKETQYF,TGTGCCAGCAGCAACGTGCTACGGGACAGAAAAGAGACCCAGTACTTC
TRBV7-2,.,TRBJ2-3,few,CASRREVDTDTQYF,TGTGCCAGCAGGAGAGAGGTTGACACAGATACGCAGTATTTT
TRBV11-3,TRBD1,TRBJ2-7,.,CASSLQDRGYEQYF,TGTGCCAGCAGTCTCCAGGACAGGGGCTACGAGCAGTACTTC
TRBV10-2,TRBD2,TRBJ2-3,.,CASHFLAESSTDTQYF,TGCGCCAGCCATTTTCTAGCGGAGTCAAGCACAGATACGCAGTATTTT
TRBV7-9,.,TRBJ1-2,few,CASGRAGGGYTF,TGTGCCAGCGGTAGAGCGGGAGGTGGCTACACCTTC
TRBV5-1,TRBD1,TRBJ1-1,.,CASSLDRGRNTEAFF,TGCGCCAGCAGCTTAGACAGGGGGAGAAACACTGAAGCTTTCTTT
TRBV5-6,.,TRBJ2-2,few,CASSLGRLNTGELFF,TGTGCCAGCAGCTTGGGGCGGCTGAACACCGGGGAGCTGTTTTTT
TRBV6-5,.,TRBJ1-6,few,CASSSGDPSVSPLHF,TGTGCCAGCAGTTCTGGGGACCCCTCCGTTTCACCCCTCCACTTT
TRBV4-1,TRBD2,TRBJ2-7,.,CASSRTGTSGYEQYF,TGCGCCAGCAGCCGAACCGGGACTAGCGGTTACGAGCAGTACTTC
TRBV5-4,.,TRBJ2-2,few,CASSAGWAGELFF,TGTGCCAGCAGCGCCGGATGGGCCGGGGAGCTGTTTTTT
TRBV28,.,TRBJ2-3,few,CASQNFGPDTQYF,.
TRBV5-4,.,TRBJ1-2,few,CASSPTVWTETNYGYTF,TGTGCCAGCAGCCCGACGGTATGGACGGAAACTAACTATGGCTACACCTTC
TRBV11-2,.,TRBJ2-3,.,CASSPNTQGVTDTQYF,TGTGCCAGCAGCCCAAACACACAGGGAGTCACAGATACGCAGTATTTT
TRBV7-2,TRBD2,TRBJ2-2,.,CASRRQGGTGELFF,TGTGCCAGCAGGCGGCAGGGAGGGACCGGGGAGCTGTTTTTT
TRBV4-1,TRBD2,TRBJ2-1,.,CASSQTSGGLKVNEQFF,TGCGCCAGCAGCCAGACTAGCGGGGGGTTAAAAGTGAATGAGCAGTTCTTC
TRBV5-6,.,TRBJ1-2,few,CASTPRSNYGYTF,TGTGCCAGCACCCCGCGGTCTAACTATGGCTACACCTTC
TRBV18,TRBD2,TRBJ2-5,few,CASSPLAGAQETQYF,TGTGCCAGCTCACCGTTAGCGGGGGCACAGGAGACCCAGTACTTC
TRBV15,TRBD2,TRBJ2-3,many,CATSTRTSGGNTQYF,TGTGCCACCAGCACAAGGACTAGCGGGGGTAATACGCAGTATTTT
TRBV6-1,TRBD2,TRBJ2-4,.,CASSLGGFGYIQYF,TGTGCCAGCTCTCTGGGAGGGTTCGGTTACATTCAGTACTTC
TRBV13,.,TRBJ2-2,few,CASSLRTSSYTGELFF,TGTGCCAGCAGCTTACGTACTTCTTCCTACACCGGGGAGCTGTTTTTT
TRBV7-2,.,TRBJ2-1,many,CASSLEGDSYNEQFF,TGTGCCAGCAGCTTAGAAGGGGACTCCTACAATGAGCAGTTCTTC
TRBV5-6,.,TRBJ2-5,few,CASSATRGLKTQYF,TGTGCCAGCAGCGCGACCCGGGGGCTGAAGACCCAGTACTTC
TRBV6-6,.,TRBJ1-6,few,CASSYSISLSPLHF,TGTGCCAGCAGTTACTCGATTTCCCTTTCACCCCTCCACTTT
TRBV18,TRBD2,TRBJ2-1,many,CASSSRLAGVVNEQFF,TGTGCCAGCTCATCAAGACTAGCGGGAGTTGTCAATGAGCAGTTCTTC
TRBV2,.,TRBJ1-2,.,CASRTDGNYGYTF,TGTGCCAGCAGGACGGACGGGAACTATGGCTACACCTTC
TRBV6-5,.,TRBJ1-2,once,CASDQGYGYTF,TGTGCCAGCGATCAGGGCTATGGCTACACCTTC
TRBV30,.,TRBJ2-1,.,CASGGSSYNEQFF,TGTGCCTCTGGGGGTAGCTCCTACAATGAGCAGTTCTTC
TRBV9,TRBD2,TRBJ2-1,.,CASSDGLAGGYNEQFF,TGTGCCAGCAGCGATGGACTAGCGGGGGGCTACAATGAGCAGTTCTTC
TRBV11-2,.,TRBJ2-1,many,CASSPAHSHEQFF,TGTGCCAGCAGCCCCGCCCATTCCCATGAGCAGTTCTTC
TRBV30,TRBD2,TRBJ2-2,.,CAWSALAGGGGELFF,TGTGCCTGGAGTGCGCTAGCGGGAGGGGGCGGGGAGCTGTTTTTT
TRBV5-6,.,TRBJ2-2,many,CASSWSPTGELFF,TGTGCCAGCAGCTGGAGTCCCACCGGGGAGCTGTTTTTT
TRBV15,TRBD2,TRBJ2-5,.,CATSYRTSGPLETQYF,TGTGCCACCAGCTATCGGACTAGCGGCCCGCTGGAGACCCAGTACTTC
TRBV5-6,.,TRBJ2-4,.,CASTPRRSPVNIQYF,TGTGCCAGCACCCCGAGGAGGTCCCCGGTAAACATTCAGTACTTC
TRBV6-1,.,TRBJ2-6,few,CASSEGANVLTF,TGTGCCAGCAGTGAGGGTGCCAACGTCCTGACTTTC
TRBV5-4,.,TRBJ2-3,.,CASSLAGVVRDTQYF,TGTGCCAGCAGCTTGGCGGGGGTCGTGAGGGATACGCAGTATTTT